A single sample gave rise to the 19 T cell receptor beta chains below, sequenced in a study of human T cells and chemical hapten exposure. Time point specified: patch test 1, 2 weeks after DPC sensitization. Treatment in this sample: therapeutic diphenylcyclopropenone sensitization with weekly scalp DPC. One entry per CDR3 protein, called by TCRdb with MiXCR from the RACE reads. The repertoire holds more than 55,000 distinct CDR3 sequences, with 9.8% as singletons. The specimen was whole blood, collected in connection with sensitization to the hapten diphenylcyclopropenone (DPC). The receptors come from a middle-aged woman with alopecia areata. Some clones in this sample may be carry-over from other donors' samples.

Many counts were recorded for this clonotype. The J gene is TRBJ1-3, the V gene TRBV28; D remains ambiguous. Per germline, CDR1 MDHEN and CDR2 SYDVKM. V was clipped by 6 bases and J by 1 base, with 13 bases between them. The CDR3 runs to 15 residues. Here the CDR3 reads CASSSGERSGNTIYF. DNA for the CDR3: TGTGCCAGCAGCTCCGGTGAGCGGTCTGGAAACACCATATATTTT.

The rearrangement uses TRBV5-1 and TRBJ2-4; 7 nucleotides line up with TRBD1. Germline V gene lookup returns CDR1 SGHRS and CDR2 YFSETQ. This CDR3 is 14 amino acids long. Trimming at V came to 4 bases and at J to 4 bases, leaving 5 bases not matched to a gene. CDR3: CASSPGTAKNIQYF. The CDR3 nucleotides read TGCGCCAGCAGCCCCGGGACAGCTAAAAACATTCAGTACTTC. The variable domain in full, completed from reference TRBV5-1 and TRBJ2-4, reads KAGVTQTPRYLIKTRGQQVTLSCSPISGHRSVSWYQQTPGQGLQFLFEYFSETQRNKGNFPGRFSGRQFSNSRSEMNVSTLELGDSALYLCASSPGTAKNIQYFGAGTRLSVL.

In this sample, this clonotype turned up many times. The rearrangement joins TRBV20-1 to TRBJ1-3; no reliable D call. V lost 4 bases to trimming and J lost 2 bases, with 3 bases between them. The CDR3 has 11 amino acids. Germline V CDR1 and CDR2: DFQATT, SNEGSKA (reference sequence). CDR3 sequence (DNA): TGCAGTGCTACACCTGGAAACACCATATATTTT. Protein sequence: CSATPGNTIYF.

This clonotype was counted many times. The chain combines TRBV7-2 with TRBJ2-3, with 10 bases that match TRBD1. Germline values: CDR1 SGHTA, CDR2 FQGNSA. The CDR3 covers 15 residues. Trimming removed 1 base from V and 3 bases from J; junction bases left unmatched: 1. CDR3 loop: CASSLEDRGTDTQYF. CDR3 in DNA: TGTGCCAGCAGCTTAGAGGACAGGGGGACAGATACGCAGTATTTT.

This clonotype was counted only a few times. The chain combines TRBV29-1 with TRBJ1-3; no definite D call. This CDR3 has 15 residues. Per the germline V gene, CDR1 is SQVTM and CDR2 is ANQGSEA. With 5 bases removed from V and 4 bases from J, the gap between germline ends came to 18 bases. The DNA for the CDR3 is TGCAGCGTTCAATCTCCGGGCGAACTGGGAAACACCATATATTTT. Its protein product is CSVQSPGELGNTIYF.

In its sample, this clonotype was seen many times. V is TRBV7-7 and J is TRBJ1-1, with D perhaps matching TRBD1 (6 bases). CDR1 is SSHAT and CDR2 is FNYEAQ in the germline V gene (reference sequence). Trimming removed 5 bases at V and 0 bases at J, with 13 bases between. This CDR3 is 15 amino acids long. As DNA, the CDR3 is TGTGCCAGCAGCCCCCCGGACAGAATGAACACTGAAGCTTTCTTT. Amino acid sequence: CASSPPDRMNTEAFF.

This clonotype was seen many times. This sequence joins TRBV11-2 and TRBJ1-6; a possible D gene is TRBD1 (5 bases). V gave up 4 bases and J gave up 0 bases, with 10 bases separating them. This CDR3 is 16 amino acids long. Germline values: CDR1 SGHAT, CDR2 FQNNGV. CDR3 sequence reads: CASSYRGSSYNSPLHF. The DNA of the CDR3 is TGTGCCAGCAGCTACCGGGGGAGCTCCTATAATTCACCCCTCCACTTT. Together with reference TRBV11-2 and TRBJ1-6, the CDR3 gives the full variable domain: EAGVAQSPRYKIIEKRQSVAFWCNPISGHATLYWYQQILGQGPKLLIQFQNNGVVDDSQLPKDRFSAERLKGVDSTLKIQPAKLEDSAVYLCASSYRGSSYNSPLHFGNGTRLTVT.

This clonotype came up many times. This chain links TRBV20-1 with TRBJ1-2; possible D gene TRBD1, 5 bases. CDR1 is DFQATT and CDR2 is SNEGSKA in the germline V gene (reference sequence). With 3 bases removed from V and 1 base from J, the gap between germline ends came to 18 bases. CDR3 length: 16 amino acids. CDR3 sequence reads: CSASSVWGDYNYGYTF. CDR3 bases: TGCAGTGCTAGTTCGGTTTGGGGGGATTATAACTATGGCTACACCTTC.

This clonotype has at least ten counts. The rearrangement links TRBV5-1 to TRBJ1-1; tentative D call: TRBD1 (6 bases). In germline, CDR1 is SGHRS, CDR2 YFSETQ. The V and J ends lost 7 bases and 3 bases respectively, with 10 bases between them. The CDR3 length is 12 residues. CDR3 amino acids: CASGNRDTEAFF. CDR3 nucleotides: TGCGCCAGCGGGAACAGGGACACTGAAGCTTTCTTT.

This clonotype showed up just once. A much larger clone is a single base away; this may be a read error. The chain uses TRBV3-1 and TRBJ2-1; D gene unclear. The ends were cut back, 1 base at V and 9 bases at J, with 13 bases in the middle. The CDR3 sequence is 14 residues long. CDR1 and CDR2 from the germline V gene are LGHDT and YNNKEL (reference sequence). This chain's CDR3 is CASSQAPECGEQFF. The DNA of the CDR3 is TGTGCCAGCAGCCAAGCACCAGAATGCGGTGAGCAGTTCTTC.

This clonotype was seen at least ten times. This chain connects TRBV7-2 to TRBJ2-7; the match to TRBD2 covers 7 bases. CDR3 length: 16 amino acids. Germline lookup yields CDR1 SGHTA and CDR2 FQGNSA. The trim removed 1 base at V and 3 bases at J, leaving 9 bases unmatched. CDR3 coding DNA: TGTGCCAGCAGCTTAGAAGGGCGGGGGACTTACTACGAGCAGTACTTC. This gives the protein CASSLEGRGTYYEQYF. The full variable domain, in which reference TRBV7-2 and TRBJ2-7 provide the parts outside the CDR3, is GAGVSQSPSNKVTEKGKDVELRCDPISGHTALYWYRQSLGQGLEFLIYFQGNSAPDKSGLPSDRFSAERTGGSVSTLTIQRTQQEDSAVYLCASSLEGRGTYYEQYFGPGTRLTVT.

This clonotype was seen at least ten times. In nucleotides, the CDR3 is TGTGCCAGCAGCTTAGCGGGGGGGCGTACAGATACGCAGTATTTT. This codes for CASSLAGGRTDTQYF. This chain connects TRBV7-2 to TRBJ2-3, with a possible D match to TRBD2 (7 bases). The CDR3 covers 15 residues. Germline V gene sequence: CDR1 SGHTA, CDR2 FQGNSA. Trimming shortened V by 0 bases and J by 3 bases, and 10 bases separated the two germline ends.

CDR3 coding DNA: TGTGCCAGCACCCGGGGGTCCTACTACAATGAGCAGTTCTTC. Translating gives CASTRGSYYNEQFF. This rearrangement joins TRBV12-3 or TRBV12-4 to TRBJ2-1; a weak D match, TRBD2 (6 bases). The CDR3 totals 14 residues. Deletions cut 7 bases from V and 3 bases from J, with 13 bases between.

This clonotype was seen a few times. A much larger clone lies one base from this, so it may be a read error. The J gene is TRBJ2-1, the V gene TRBV4-2, with unresolved D. V lost 1 base and J lost 1, with 2 bases in between. The CDR3 contains 13 residues. Germline V gives CDR1 LGHNA, CDR2 YNFKEQ. CDR3 residues: CASSQGSYNEQFF. CDR3 DNA sequence: TGTGCCAGCAGCCAAGGGTCCTACAATGAGCAGTTCTTC.

This rearrangement joins TRBV24-1 to TRBJ1-1; D gene uncertain. CDR1 KGHDR and CDR2 SFDVKD come from the germline V gene. This CDR3 has 15 amino acids. Deletions cut 5 bases from V and 0 bases from J, with 12 bases between. The CDR3 is CATSGGRPLNTEAFF. As DNA, the CDR3 is TGTGCCACCAGTGGCGGACGGCCGTTGAACACTGAAGCTTTCTTT.

This clonotype was counted at least ten times. The chain couples TRBV5-1 to TRBJ2-1; 10 nucleotides match TRBD1. CDR3 length: 16 amino acids. The V gene's germline CDR1 is SGHRS and CDR2 YFSETQ. With V trimmed by 0 bases and J by 6 bases, 6 bases remained unmatched. CDR3 amino acids: CASSLAPGTGVNEQFF. The CDR3, as DNA: TGCGCCAGCAGCTTGGCCCCCGGGACAGGGGTCAATGAGCAGTTCTTC.

The V and J genes are TRBV5-4 and TRBJ2-5; TRBD1 might be the D (6 bases). This CDR3 has 18 amino acids. CDR1 and CDR2 (germline): SGHNT, YYREEE (reference sequence). The germline V and J ends were trimmed by 4 bases and 2 bases, with 24 bases remaining between them. CDR3: CASSRPMFSGAGQETQYF. CDR3 bases: TGTGCCAGCAGCCGTCCAATGTTTTCAGGGGCAGGACAAGAGACCCAGTACTTC.

V usage is TRBV6-2 or TRBV6-3 and J usage is TRBJ2-5, with D maybe TRBD1 (5 bases). The CDR3 runs 14 residues. In germline, CDR1 is MNHEY, CDR2 SVGEGT. V was pared by 4 bases and J by 5 bases, with 14 bases between. Written as DNA, the CDR3 is TGTGCCAGCAGTTCTCAGGGTCGGTGGGAGACCCAGTACTTC. Its translation is CASSSQGRWETQYF.

This clonotype was picked up a small number of times. This chain joins TRBV7-6 and TRBJ1-2, with 10 bases fitting TRBD1. This CDR3 has 14 amino acids. Germline CDR1 SGHVS, CDR2 FNYEAQ. Trimming took 5 bases from V and 7 from J; bases not matched to a gene: 7. CDR3 residues: CASSPDRGQAGYTF. The CDR3 bases are TGTGCCAGCAGCCCCGACAGGGGGCAAGCTGGCTACACCTTC.